The following is a T cell receptor (beta chain) sequence with its context. The antigen is not known. CD45RO-negative CD8 cells positively selected for CCR7 made up the naive population, which excluded terminally differentiated effector memory CD45RA+ cells. The entry originates in a study of shared clonotypes between healthy human individuals. In the study overall: CD4 naive cells filled three plates per donor, CD4 memory three, CD8 naive two and CD8 memory one. The study, taken as a whole, reports: Memory subsets had estimated richness that was generally smaller than that of naive subsets. The naive CD4 repertoires of a few donors were compared, and 5% to 6.5% of clonotypes were shared. The study drew on few donors, limiting represented genetic and exposure-history diversity.

Data came from immunoSEQ multiplex PCR; TCRdb stores just in-frame clones and leaves some out. In the table there are under 2,000,000 clones, about 95% of which are singletons. CDR3 length equals 13 residues. Germline assignment: CDR1 MNHEY and CDR2 SVGAGI. Trimming cost V 7 bases and J 0 bases, with 7 bases left between them. The chain employs TRBV6-5 and TRBJ1-3; D is ambiguous. The sample comprised naive CD8+ T cells sorted from blood. The receptor's source is a man aged 18 to 30 in good health. The CDR3 DNA reads as TGTGCCAGCACCTCAGGCTCTGGAAACACCATATATTTT. It specifies CASTSGSGNTIYF.